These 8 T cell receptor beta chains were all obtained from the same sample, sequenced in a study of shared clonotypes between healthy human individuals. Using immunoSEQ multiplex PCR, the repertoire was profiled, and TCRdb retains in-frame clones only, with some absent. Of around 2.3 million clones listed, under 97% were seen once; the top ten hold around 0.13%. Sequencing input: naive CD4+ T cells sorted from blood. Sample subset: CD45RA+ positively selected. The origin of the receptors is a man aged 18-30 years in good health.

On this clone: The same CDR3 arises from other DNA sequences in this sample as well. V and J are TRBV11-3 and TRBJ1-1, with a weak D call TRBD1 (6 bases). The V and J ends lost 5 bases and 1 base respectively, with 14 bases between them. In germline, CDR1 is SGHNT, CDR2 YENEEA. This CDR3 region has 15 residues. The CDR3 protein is CASSLGQGPNTEAFF. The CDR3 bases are TGTGCCAGCAGCCTCGGCCAGGGGCCGAACACTGAAGCTTTCTTT.

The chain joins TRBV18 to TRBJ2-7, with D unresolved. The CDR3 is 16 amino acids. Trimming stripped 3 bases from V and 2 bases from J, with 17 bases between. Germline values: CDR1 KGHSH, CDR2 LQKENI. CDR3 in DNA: TGTGCCAGCTCACCGGGTTTATTTGGCGGAGCCTACGAGCAGTACTTC. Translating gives CASSPGLFGGAYEQYF. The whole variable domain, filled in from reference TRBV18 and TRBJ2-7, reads NAGVMQNPRHLVRRRGQEARLRCSPMKGHSHVYWYRQLPEEGLKFMVYLQKENIIDESGMPKERFSAEFPKEGPSILRIQQVVRGDSAAYFCASSPGLFGGAYEQYFGPGTRLTVT.

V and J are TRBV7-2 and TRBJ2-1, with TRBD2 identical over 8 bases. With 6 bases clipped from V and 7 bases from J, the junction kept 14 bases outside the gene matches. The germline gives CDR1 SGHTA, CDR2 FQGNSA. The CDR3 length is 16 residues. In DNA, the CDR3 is TGTGCCAGCAGTCACGGGGGTAGCGGGATGGGGAATGAGCAGTTCTTC. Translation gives CASSHGGSGMGNEQFF.

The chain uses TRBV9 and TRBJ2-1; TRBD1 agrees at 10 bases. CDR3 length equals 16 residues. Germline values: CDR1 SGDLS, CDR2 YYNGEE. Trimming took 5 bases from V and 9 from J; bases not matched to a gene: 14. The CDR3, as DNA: TGTGCCAGCAGTTCCACCGGGACAGGGGATATAGGTGAGCAGTTCTTC. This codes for CASSSTGTGDIGEQFF.

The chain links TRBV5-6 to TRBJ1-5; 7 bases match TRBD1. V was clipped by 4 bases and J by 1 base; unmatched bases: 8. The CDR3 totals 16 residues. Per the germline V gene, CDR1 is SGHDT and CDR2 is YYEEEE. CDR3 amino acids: CASSHYDRDSNQPQHF. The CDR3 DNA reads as TGTGCCAGCAGCCATTACGACAGGGACAGCAATCAGCCCCAGCATTTT.

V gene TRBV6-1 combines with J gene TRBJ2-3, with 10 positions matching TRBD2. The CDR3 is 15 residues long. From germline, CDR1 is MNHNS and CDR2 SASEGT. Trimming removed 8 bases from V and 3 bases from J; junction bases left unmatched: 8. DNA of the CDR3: TGTGCCAGCCTGCCCGGACTAGCGGTAACAGATACGCAGTATTTT. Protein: CASLPGLAVTDTQYF.

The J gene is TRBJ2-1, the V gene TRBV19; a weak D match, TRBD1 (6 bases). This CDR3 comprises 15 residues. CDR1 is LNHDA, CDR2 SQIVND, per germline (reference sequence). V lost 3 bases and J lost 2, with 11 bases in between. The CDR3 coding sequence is TGTGCCAGTAGTATGAATGGGGGCACCTACAATGAGCAGTTCTTC. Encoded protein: CASSMNGGTYNEQFF. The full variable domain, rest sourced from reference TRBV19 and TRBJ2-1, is DGGITQSPKYLFRKEGQNVTLSCEQNLNHDAMYWYRQDPGQGLRLIYYSQIVNDFQKGDIAEGYSVSREKKESFPLTVTSAQKNPTAFYLCASSMNGGTYNEQFFGPGTRLTVL.

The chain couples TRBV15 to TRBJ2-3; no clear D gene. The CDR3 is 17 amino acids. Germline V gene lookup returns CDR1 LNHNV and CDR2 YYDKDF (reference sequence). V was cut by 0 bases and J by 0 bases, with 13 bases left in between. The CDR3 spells CATSRDLLLVSTDTQYF. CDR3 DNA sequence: TGTGCCACCAGCAGAGATCTCCTCCTCGTTAGCACAGATACGCAGTATTTT.